This T cell receptor beta chain was sequenced in a study of blood T cell dynamics during melanoma immunotherapy. The table came from immunoSEQ multiplex PCR; TCRdb's copy has only in-frame clones and leaves some out. The sample lists roughly 16,000 clones, approximately 94% occurring once. Time point described: week 3, after first cycle of checkpoint inhibitor. Prior systemic cancer therapy, immunosuppressant use and other active malignancies excluded patients. The V gene lost 9 bases and the J gene lost 4 bases, with 22 bases spanning the gap. This CDR3 spans 15 amino acids. CDR1 SGHNT and CDR2 YYREEE come from the germline V gene (reference sequence).

The clonotype was recovered from a human donor with melanoma. The V call is TRBV5-4, the J call TRBJ1-1, with D possibly TRBD1 on 5 matching bases. This material consisted of effector memory CD8+ T cells from blood, taken from a patient treated with checkpoint blockade. This CDR3 is CATLGLEAGGTEAFF. The CDR3 DNA reads as TGTGCCACCTTGGGACTCGAGGCGGGCGGCACTGAAGCTTTCTTT. Looking up the rest from reference TRBV5-4 and TRBJ1-1 gives the full variable domain: ETGVTQSPTHLIKTRGQQVTLRCSSQSGHNTVSWYQQALGQGPQFIFQYYREEENGRGNFPPRFSGLQFPNYSSELNVNALELDDSALYLCATLGLEAGGTEAFFGQGTRLTVV.